These T cell receptor beta chains were read from a single sample in a study of blood T cell repertoires in COVID-19. TCRdb's table, derived via immunoSEQ multiplex PCR, lists solely in-frame clones and lacks some. Of tens of thousands of clones in the sample, 70% to 80% were seen once. Sequenced input: peripheral blood. The origin of the receptors is a human donor in a cohort sampled during active COVID-19. Each CDR3 is given with its conserved first and last residue. D genes are given only for firm matches. Some rows mark clone size as missing; the rest say once, few, many or name a class of expanded clone.

TRBV6-4	-	TRBJ2-3	-	TGTGCCAGCAGTAGGGGGGGGTTTGCAGATACGCAGTATTTT	CASSRGGFADTQYF
TRBV6-2/TRBV6-3	-	TRBJ2-5	-	TGTGCCAGCAGCCGACCCCCGTTGACAGGACAAGAGACCCAGTACTTC	CASSRPPLTGQETQYF
TRBV28	-	TRBJ2-2	once	TGTGCCAGCAGAGCCGGGACCAAGGGGACTGGCACCGGGGAGCTGTTTTTT	CASRAGTKGTGTGELFF
TRBV6-1	-	TRBJ2-2	few	TGTGCCAGCAGTGAAGACACTAGACCGGGCGGGGAGCTGTTTTTT	CASSEDTRPGGELFF
TRBV11-2	-	TRBJ1-2	-	TGTGCCAGCAGCTTAGAGGCAGGCCCCAACTATGGCTACACCTTC	CASSLEAGPNYGYTF
TRBV7-2	TRBD1	TRBJ1-6	-	TGTGCCAGCAGTCCCGGGACAGTGAATTCACCCCTCCACTTT	CASSPGTVNSPLHF
TRBV6-2/TRBV6-3	TRBD2	TRBJ2-1	-	TGTGCCAGCAGTTACATTAGCGGGAACAATGAGCAGTTCTTC	CASSYISGNNEQFF
TRBV6-6	-	TRBJ2-7	few	TGTGCCAGCAGCCCTAGCTCCTACGAGCAGTACTTC	CASSPSSYEQYF
TRBV24-1	TRBD1	TRBJ1-3	-	TGTGCCACCAGTGACCCCGGGACAGGGGGAAACACCATATATTTT	CATSDPGTGGNTIYF
TRBV3-1/TRBV3-2	-	TRBJ2-6	few	TGTGCCAGCAGCCAAGACAGACTTGGGGCCAACGTCCTGACTTTC	CASSQDRLGANVLTF
TRBV5-4	TRBD1	TRBJ2-7	few	TGTGCCAGCAGCTTGGACAGGGGGCGCGACGAGCAGTACTTC	CASSLDRGRDEQYF
TRBV6-5	TRBD2	TRBJ2-2	-	TGTGCCAGCAGTTACGAACCTCCGGGGGGCACCGGGGAGCTGTTTTTT	CASSYEPPGGTGELFF
TRBV7-9	-	TRBJ1-2	-	TGTGCCAGCAGCCCCGCTCGGGGTAACTATGGCTACACCTTC	CASSPARGNYGYTF
TRBV25-1	-	TRBJ1-3	-	TGTGCCAGCAGGGCGTCCTGGGGGGGGGACACCATATATTTT	CASRASWGGDTIYF
TRBV10-1	TRBD1	TRBJ1-6	-	TGCGCCAGCAGTGAGTCGCCTTGGGACAGAAAAAACTTCTATAATTCACCCCTCCACTTT	CASSESPWDRKNFYNSPLHF
TRBV4-3	TRBD2	TRBJ2-3	-	TGCGCCAGCAGCCAGGGACCTAGCGGGGCTAGCACAGATACGCAGTATTTT	CASSQGPSGASTDTQYF
TRBV2	TRBD2	TRBJ2-5	-	TGTGCCAGCAGTGGGGTCGGGGGGGCGGCAGAGACCCAGTACTTC	CASSGVGGAAETQYF
TRBV4-1	-	TRBJ2-3	-	TGCGCCAGCAGCCCCGGACTGGTAGGAGATACGCAGTATTTT	CASSPGLVGDTQYF
TRBV2	TRBD1	TRBJ1-2	once	TGTGCCAGCAGTCCCGGGACAGGGGTGGGCGGCTACACCTTC	CASSPGTGVGGYTF
TRBV28	-	TRBJ1-2	-	TGTGCCAGCAGTACTATACGACAGAGCTATAACTATGGCTACACCTTC	CASSTIRQSYNYGYTF
TRBV19	-	TRBJ1-5	medium-sized	TGTGCCAGTAGTCCTCAACAGGGAAATCAGCCCCAGCATTTT	CASSPQQGNQPQHF
TRBV9	-	TRBJ1-3	-	TGTGCCAGCAGCGTAGATACGGCTGGAAACACCATATATTTT	CASSVDTAGNTIYF
TRBV5-4	TRBD1	TRBJ1-4	-	TGTGCCAGCAGCTTGTCCGGGACAGGGGGTGAAAAACTGTTTTTT	CASSLSGTGGEKLFF
TRBV7-2	-	TRBJ2-7	-	TGTGCCAGCAGGGGGACAACGAACTCCTACGAGCAGTACTTC	CASRGTTNSYEQYF
TRBV3-1/TRBV3-2	-	TRBJ2-3	-	TGTGCCAGCAGCCAACCCGAAGGGGCCACAGATACGCAGTATTTT	CASSQPEGATDTQYF
TRBV4-1	-	TRBJ2-1	-	TGCGCCAGCAGCCAAGGAGTAGCGACACGCTACAATGAGCAGTTCTTC	CASSQGVATRYNEQFF
TRBV10-3	-	TRBJ1-1	-	TGTGCCATCAGTGAGTCGAGGGCAGCTACCTACGGAGCTTTCTTT	CAISESRAATYGAFF
TRBV5-1	-	TRBJ1-6	-	TGCGCCAGCAGCTGGCAGGGTTCGAATTCACCCCTCCACTTT	CASSWQGSNSPLHF
TRBV28	-	TRBJ1-5	-	TGTGCCAGCAGTTCCAACAGGGAAGGCAATCAGCCCCAGCATTTT	CASSSNREGNQPQHF
TRBV5-4	TRBD1	TRBJ1-2	-	TGTGCCAGCAGTCCCGGGACAGGGAACCCTAACTATGGCTACACCTTC	CASSPGTGNPNYGYTF
TRBV28	-	TRBJ1-4	-	TGTGCCAGCAGTTTATTGGCGGGATCTAATGAAAAACTGTTTTTT	CASSLLAGSNEKLFF
TRBV19	TRBD1	TRBJ2-5	-	TGTGCCAGCGGACAGGTGGGGGAGACCCAGTACTTC	CASGQVGETQYF
TRBV6-5	-	TRBJ2-7	few	TGTGCCAGCTTACCTGCAGGGGCCACCTACGAGCAGTACTTC	CASLPAGATYEQYF
TRBV7-2	TRBD1	TRBJ1-6	few	TGTGCCAGCAGCTCGGGACAGGGACATAATTCACCCCTCCACTTT	CASSSGQGHNSPLHF
TRBV11-3	TRBD2	TRBJ2-5	once	TGTGCCAGCAGCCCCGGGACTAGCGGCGAGAGGGAGACCCAGTACTTC	CASSPGTSGERETQYF
TRBV28	TRBD1	TRBJ2-7	-	TGTGCCAGCAGTTTAGCCGGGACAGGGATTTCCTACGAGCAGTACTTC	CASSLAGTGISYEQYF
TRBV28	TRBD1	TRBJ2-5	-	TGTGCCAGTCTCTCCCAGGGGGTCGAGACCCAGTACTTC	CASLSQGVETQYF
TRBV7-7	TRBD1	TRBJ2-3	once	TGTGCTAGCAGTCCCGGAGGACAGGGCACAGATACGCAGTATTTT	CASSPGGQGTDTQYF
TRBV18	TRBD1	TRBJ1-2	-	TGTGCCAGCTCACCACCAGACAGGGCGAGCTATGGCTACACCTTC	CASSPPDRASYGYTF
TRBV28	-	TRBJ1-5	-	TGTGCCAGCAGTTTAGACAGGACGGGCAATCAGCCCCAGCATTTT	CASSLDRTGNQPQHF
TRBV19	TRBD1	TRBJ2-2	-	TGTGCCAGTACCTCTGACAGGGGGCGAGGTGCCGGGGAGCTGTTTTTT	CASTSDRGRGAGELFF
TRBV5-1	TRBD2	TRBJ2-7	-	TGCGCCAGCAGCTTGGAAGGGACTAGCGGCTACGAGCAGTACTTC	CASSLEGTSGYEQYF
TRBV11-3	-	TRBJ2-1	-	TGTGCCAGCAGCCAAACCGGGACAAACAATGAGCAGTTCTTC	CASSQTGTNNEQFF
TRBV28	-	TRBJ2-3	-	TGTGCCATCTCGAGCCCAGGGGGCACAGATACGCAGTATTTT	CAISSPGGTDTQYF
TRBV24-1	-	TRBJ2-1	-	TGTGCCACCAGTGGTCCTAGAAACAATGAGCAGTTCTTC	CATSGPRNNEQFF
TRBV5-1	TRBD1	TRBJ1-5	-	TGCGCCAGCAGCTTGGAAGGGGGCGGGGATCAGCCCCAGCATTTT	CASSLEGGGDQPQHF